The present entry profiles one T cell receptor beta chain with its context. Antigen: not known. These data belong to a study of monozygotic twins with inflammatory bowel disease. The CDR3 totals 11 residues. Germline V gene lookup returns CDR1 LNHDA and CDR2 SQIVND (reference sequence). From the 5' RACE reads, TCRdb lists one entry per CDR3 protein and no DNA. The sample data list over 150,000 distinct CDR3 sequences. Notes on the study in general: Especially with disease activity, IBD patients had fewer clonotypes in common with others than healthy twins did. It was in IBD patients that TCRbeta diversity (inverse Simpson) was lower than in healthy co-twins.

This chain uses TRBV19 with TRBJ1-1. Sequencing was carried out using blood. The receptor comes from a human donor with ulcerative colitis or Crohn's disease, or a healthy co-twin of an affected twin (not recorded which). CDR3 residues: CASSIGGRAFF.